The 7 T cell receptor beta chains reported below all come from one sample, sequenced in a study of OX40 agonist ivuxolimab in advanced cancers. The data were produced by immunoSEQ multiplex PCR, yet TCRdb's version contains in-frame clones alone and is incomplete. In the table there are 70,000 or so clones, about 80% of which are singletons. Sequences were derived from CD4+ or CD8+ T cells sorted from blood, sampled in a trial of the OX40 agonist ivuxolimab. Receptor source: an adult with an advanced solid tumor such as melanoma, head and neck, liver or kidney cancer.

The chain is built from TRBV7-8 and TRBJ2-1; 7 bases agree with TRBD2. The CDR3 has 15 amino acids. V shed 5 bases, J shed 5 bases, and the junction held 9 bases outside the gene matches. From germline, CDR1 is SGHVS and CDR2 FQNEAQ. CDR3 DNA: TGTGCCAGCAGCCCATTAACGACTAGCAACAATGAGCAGTTCTTC. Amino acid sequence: CASSPLTTSNNEQFF.

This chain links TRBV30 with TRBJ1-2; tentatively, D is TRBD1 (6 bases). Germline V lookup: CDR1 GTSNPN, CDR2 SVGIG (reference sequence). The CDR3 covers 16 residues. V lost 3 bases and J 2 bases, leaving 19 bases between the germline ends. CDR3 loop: CAWRGGRSNLNYGYTF. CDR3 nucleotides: TGTGCCTGGAGAGGGGGACGCTCCAACCTCAACTATGGCTACACCTTC.

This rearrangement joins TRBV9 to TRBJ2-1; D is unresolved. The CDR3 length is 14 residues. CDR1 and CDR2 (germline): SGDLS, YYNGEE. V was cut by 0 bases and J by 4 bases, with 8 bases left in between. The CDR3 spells CASSVGLGYNEQFF. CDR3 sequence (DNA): TGTGCCAGCAGCGTAGGTCTGGGATACAATGAGCAGTTCTTC.

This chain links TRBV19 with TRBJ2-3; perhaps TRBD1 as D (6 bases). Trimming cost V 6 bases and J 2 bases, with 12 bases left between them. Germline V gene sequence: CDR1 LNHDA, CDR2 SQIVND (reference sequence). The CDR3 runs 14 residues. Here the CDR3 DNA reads TGTGCCAGTAGGGGTACAGGGACCACAGATACGCAGTATTTT. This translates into CASRGTGTTDTQYF.

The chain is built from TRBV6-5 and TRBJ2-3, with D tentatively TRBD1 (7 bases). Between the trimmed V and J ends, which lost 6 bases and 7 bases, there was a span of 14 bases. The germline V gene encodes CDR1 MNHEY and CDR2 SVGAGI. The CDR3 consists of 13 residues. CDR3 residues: CASSQGGTYTQYF. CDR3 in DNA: TGTGCCAGCAGCCAGGGGGGCACGTATACGCAGTATTTT.

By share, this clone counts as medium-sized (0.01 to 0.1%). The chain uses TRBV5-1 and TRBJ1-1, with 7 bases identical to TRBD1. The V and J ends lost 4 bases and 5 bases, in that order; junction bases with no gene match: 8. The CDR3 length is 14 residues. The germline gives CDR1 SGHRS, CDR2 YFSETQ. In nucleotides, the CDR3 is TGCGCCAGCAGCCGTTCTACAGGGGCAACTGAAGCTTTCTTT. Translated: CASSRSTGATEAFF.

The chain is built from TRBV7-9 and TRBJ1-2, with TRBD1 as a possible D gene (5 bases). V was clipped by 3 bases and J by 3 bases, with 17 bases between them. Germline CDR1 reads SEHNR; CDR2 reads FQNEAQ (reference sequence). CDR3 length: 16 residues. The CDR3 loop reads CASSFQRGESHYGYTF. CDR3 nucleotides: TGTGCCAGCAGCTTCCAAAGGGGTGAGAGCCACTATGGCTACACCTTC.